This TCR beta chain is drawn from a study of T cell responses to AZD1222 COVID-19 vaccine. At the level of the study: Analyses pooled second doses at about 4 or about 12 weeks.

V dropped 2 bases and J dropped 0 bases, with 9 bases sitting between them. This CDR3 region has 15 residues. Germline V CDR1 and CDR2: SGHAT, FQNNGV. Using immunoSEQ multiplex PCR, the repertoire was profiled, and TCRdb retains in-frame clones only, with some absent. There are roughly 100,000 clones in the sample; more than 75% occur only once, and less than 6% lies in the top ten. The sequencing used peripheral blood, collected on day 0 of AZD1222 vaccination. This sequence originates from an adult in good health. This chain links TRBV11-2 with TRBJ2-3; tentative D call: TRBD2 (6 bases). The CDR3 nucleotides are TGTGCCAGCAGCTTAATAGGGACTAGCACAGATACGCAGTATTTT. Its protein product is CASSLIGTSTDTQYF.